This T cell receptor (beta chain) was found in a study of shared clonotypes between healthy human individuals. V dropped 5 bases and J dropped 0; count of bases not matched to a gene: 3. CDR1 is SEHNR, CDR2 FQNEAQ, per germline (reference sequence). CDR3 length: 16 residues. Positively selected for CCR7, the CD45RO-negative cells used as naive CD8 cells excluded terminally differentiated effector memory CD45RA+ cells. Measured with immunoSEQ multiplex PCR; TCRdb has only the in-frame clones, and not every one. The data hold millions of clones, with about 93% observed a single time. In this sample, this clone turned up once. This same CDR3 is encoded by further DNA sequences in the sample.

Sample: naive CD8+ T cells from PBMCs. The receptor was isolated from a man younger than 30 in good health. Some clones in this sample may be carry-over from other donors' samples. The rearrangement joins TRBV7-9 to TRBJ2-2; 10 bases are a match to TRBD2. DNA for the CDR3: TGTGCCAGCAGCCCCGGACTAGCGGCGAACACCGGGGAGCTGTTTTTT. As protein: CASSPGLAANTGELFF.